This TCR beta chain was profiled in a study of T cells after yellow fever vaccination. Study results and caveats: Few clonotypes appeared in both CD4 and CD8 compartments. Weaker overall was a secondary response that nonetheless peaked faster, on day 5 versus 15. Abundant clonotypes from the bulk population could get into FACS-sorted repertoires as contaminants.

Germline-derived CDR1 and CDR2 are SEHNR and FQNEAQ (reference sequence). V trimming: 8 bases; J trimming: 2 bases; junction bases outside the gene matches: 11. The CDR3 loop spans 15 amino acids. As TCR cDNA was made by 5'RACE template switching, a universal primer site and UMIs were added. TCRdb itself ran the 5' RACE reads through MiXCR, one entry per CDR3 protein. Of about 260,000 distinct CDR3 sequences detected, roughly 4.8% appear once; the ten largest clones hold 2.5% to 4%. This clonotype occurred a few times. Its antigen is unknown. The source of this sequence is a man aged 18 to 35 who received the YFV17D yellow fever vaccine. This sample comprised CD4+ T cells sorted from PBMCs, obtained on the day of the yellow fever booster vaccination. The chain is built from TRBV7-9 and TRBJ1-1; 7 bases fit TRBD1. CDR3 nucleotides: TGTGCCAGCGGGAGGTGGAGGGGGCGAAACACTGAAGCTTTCTTT. It encodes CASGRWRGRNTEAFF.